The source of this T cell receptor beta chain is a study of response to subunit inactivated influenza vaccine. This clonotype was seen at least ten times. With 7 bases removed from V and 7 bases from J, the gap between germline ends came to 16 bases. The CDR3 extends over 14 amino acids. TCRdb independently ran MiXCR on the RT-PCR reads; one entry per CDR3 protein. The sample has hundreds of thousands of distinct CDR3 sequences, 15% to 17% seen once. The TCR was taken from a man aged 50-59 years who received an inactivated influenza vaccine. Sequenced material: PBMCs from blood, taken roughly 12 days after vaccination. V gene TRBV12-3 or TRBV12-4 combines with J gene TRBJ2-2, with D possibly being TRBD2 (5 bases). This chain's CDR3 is CASKRASFGGELFF. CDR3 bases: TGTGCCAGCAAGAGGGCCTCTTTCGGCGGGGAGCTGTTTTTT.